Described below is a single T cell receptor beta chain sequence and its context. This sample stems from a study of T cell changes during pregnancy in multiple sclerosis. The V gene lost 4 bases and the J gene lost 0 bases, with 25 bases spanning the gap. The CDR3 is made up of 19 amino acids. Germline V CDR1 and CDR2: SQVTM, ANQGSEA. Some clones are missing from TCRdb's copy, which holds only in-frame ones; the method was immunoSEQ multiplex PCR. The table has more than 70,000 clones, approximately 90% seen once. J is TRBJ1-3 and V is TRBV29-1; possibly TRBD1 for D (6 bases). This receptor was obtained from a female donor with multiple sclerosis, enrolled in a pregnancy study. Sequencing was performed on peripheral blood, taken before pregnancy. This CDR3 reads CSVVDPWQGSRHSGNTIYF. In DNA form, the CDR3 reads TGCAGCGTTGTAGACCCTTGGCAGGGGAGCAGGCACTCTGGAAACACCATATATTTT.